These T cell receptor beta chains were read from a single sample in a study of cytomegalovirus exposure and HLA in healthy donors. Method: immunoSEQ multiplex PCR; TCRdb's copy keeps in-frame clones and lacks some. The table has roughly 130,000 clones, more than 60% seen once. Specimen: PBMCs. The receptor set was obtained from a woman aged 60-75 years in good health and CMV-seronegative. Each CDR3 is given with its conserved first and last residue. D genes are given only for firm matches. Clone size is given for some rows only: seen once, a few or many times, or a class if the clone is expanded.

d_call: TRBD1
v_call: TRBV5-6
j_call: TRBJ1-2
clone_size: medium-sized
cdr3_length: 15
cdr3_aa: CASSFLTQQGDGYTF
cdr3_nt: TGTGCCAGCAGCTTCCTTACACAACAGGGGGATGGCTACACCTTC

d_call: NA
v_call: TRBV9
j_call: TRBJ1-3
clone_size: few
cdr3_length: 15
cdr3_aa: CASSVGERAGNTIYF
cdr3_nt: TGTGCCAGCAGCGTAGGGGAGAGGGCTGGAAACACCATATATTTT

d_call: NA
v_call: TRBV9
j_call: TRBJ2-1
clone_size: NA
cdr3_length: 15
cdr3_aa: CASSVAQDTVGEQFF
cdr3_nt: TGTGCCAGCAGCGTAGCTCAAGATACAGTAGGTGAGCAGTTCTTC

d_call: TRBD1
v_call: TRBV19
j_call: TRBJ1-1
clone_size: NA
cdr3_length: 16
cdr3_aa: CASSPLGTGGNTEAFF
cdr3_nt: TGTGCCAGTAGTCCTCTTGGGACAGGGGGTAACACTGAAGCTTTCTTT

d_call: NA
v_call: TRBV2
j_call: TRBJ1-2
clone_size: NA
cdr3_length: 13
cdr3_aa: CASSLGRNYGYTF
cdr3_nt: TGTGCCAGCAGTCTGGGGCGGAACTATGGCTACACCTTC

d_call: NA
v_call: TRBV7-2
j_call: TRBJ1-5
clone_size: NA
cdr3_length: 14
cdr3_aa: CASRQETSNQPQHF
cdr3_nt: TGTGCCAGTAGACAGGAGACTAGCAATCAGCCCCAGCATTTT

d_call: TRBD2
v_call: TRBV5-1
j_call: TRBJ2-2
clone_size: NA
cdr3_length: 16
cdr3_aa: CASRFTSGRFTGELFF
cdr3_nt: TGCGCCAGCAGATTCACTAGCGGGAGGTTCACCGGGGAGCTGTTTTTT

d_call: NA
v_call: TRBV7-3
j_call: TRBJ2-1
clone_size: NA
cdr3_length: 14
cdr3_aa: CASSPPGSYNEQFF
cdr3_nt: TGTGCCAGCAGCCCACCGGGATCCTACAATGAGCAGTTCTTC

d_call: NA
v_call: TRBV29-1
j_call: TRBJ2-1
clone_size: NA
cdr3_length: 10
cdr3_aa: CSVRQNEQFF
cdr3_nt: TGCAGCGTTCGACAGAATGAGCAGTTCTTC

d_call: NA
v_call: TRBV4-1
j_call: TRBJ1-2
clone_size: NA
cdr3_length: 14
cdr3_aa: CASSRGELGGGYTF
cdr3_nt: TGCGCCAGCAGCCGAGGGGAGTTAGGGGGTGGCTACACCTTC

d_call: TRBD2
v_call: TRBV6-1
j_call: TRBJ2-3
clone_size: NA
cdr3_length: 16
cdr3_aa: CASSELAGSGGDTQYF
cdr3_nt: TGTGCCAGCAGTGAACTAGCGGGATCCGGTGGGGATACGCAGTATTTT

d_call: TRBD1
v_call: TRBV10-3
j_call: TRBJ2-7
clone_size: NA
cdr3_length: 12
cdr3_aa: CATAGGSYEQYF
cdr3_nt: TGTGCCACGGCAGGGGGCTCCTACGAGCAGTACTTC

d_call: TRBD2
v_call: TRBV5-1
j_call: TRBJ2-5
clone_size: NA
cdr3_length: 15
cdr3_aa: CASSLGLAEGETQYF
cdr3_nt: TGCGCCAGCAGCTTGGGACTAGCCGAGGGGGAGACCCAGTACTTC

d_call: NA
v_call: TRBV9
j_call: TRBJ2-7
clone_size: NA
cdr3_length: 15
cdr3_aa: CASSVGAGPIYEQYF
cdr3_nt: TGTGCCAGCAGCGTAGGGGCGGGGCCGATCTACGAGCAGTACTTC

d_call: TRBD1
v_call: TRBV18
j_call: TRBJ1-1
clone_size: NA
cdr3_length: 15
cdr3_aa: CASSPRDRMNTEAFF
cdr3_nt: TGTGCCAGCTCACCAAGGGACAGGATGAACACTGAAGCTTTCTTT

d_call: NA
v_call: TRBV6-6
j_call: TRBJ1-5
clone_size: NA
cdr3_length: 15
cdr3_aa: CASSLGGTGSLAQHF
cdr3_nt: TGTGCCAGCAGTCTCGGAGGGACTGGATCTTTGGCCCAGCATTTT

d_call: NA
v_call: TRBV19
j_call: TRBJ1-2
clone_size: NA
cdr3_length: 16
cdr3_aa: CASTPELSKGDYGYTF
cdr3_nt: TGTGCCAGTACCCCAGAGTTGAGTAAGGGGGACTATGGCTACACCTTC

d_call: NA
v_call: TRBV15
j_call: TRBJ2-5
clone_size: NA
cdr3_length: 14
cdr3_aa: CATSRAGRSETQYF
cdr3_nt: TGTGCCACCAGCAGAGCCGGGAGATCAGAGACCCAGTACTTC

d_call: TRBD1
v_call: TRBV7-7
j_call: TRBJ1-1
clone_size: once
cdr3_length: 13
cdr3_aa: CASSLNRGTEAFF
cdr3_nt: TGTGCCAGCAGCTTAAACAGGGGCACTGAAGCTTTCTTT

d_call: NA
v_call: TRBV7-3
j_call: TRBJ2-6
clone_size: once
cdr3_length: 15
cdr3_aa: CASSLTFSGANVLTF
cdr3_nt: TGTGCCAGCAGCTTAACCTTCTCTGGGGCCAACGTCCTGACTTTC

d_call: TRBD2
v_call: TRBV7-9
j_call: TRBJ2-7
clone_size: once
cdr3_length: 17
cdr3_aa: CASSLRPSSGGFDEQYF
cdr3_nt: TGTGCCAGCAGCTTGCGCCCTTCGAGCGGGGGGTTTGACGAGCAGTACTTC

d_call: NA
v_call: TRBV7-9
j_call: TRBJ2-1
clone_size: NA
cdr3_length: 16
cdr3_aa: CASSSEYRSSYNEQFF
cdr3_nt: TGTGCCAGCAGCTCTGAGTACCGGAGCTCCTACAATGAGCAGTTCTTC

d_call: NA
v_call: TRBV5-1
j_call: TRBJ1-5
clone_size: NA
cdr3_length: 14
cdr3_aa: CASSLAPGNQPQHF
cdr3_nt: TGCGCCAGCAGCTTGGCCCCGGGGAATCAGCCCCAGCATTTT

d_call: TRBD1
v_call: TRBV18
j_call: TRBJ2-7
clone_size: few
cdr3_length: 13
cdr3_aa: CASSRQGSGEQYF
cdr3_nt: TGTGCCAGCTCACGACAGGGGTCGGGGGAGCAGTACTTC